Listed here is a single T cell receptor beta chain. The sample is drawn from a study of cytomegalovirus exposure and HLA in healthy donors. CDR1 is MDHEN, CDR2 SYDVKM, per germline. V lost 2 bases and J 4 bases, leaving 8 bases between the germline ends. This CDR3 comprises 13 residues. Primers: 60 Vbeta forward and 13 Jbeta reverse. Measured with immunoSEQ multiplex PCR; TCRdb has only the in-frame clones, and not every one. The sample has fewer than 100,000 clones, approximately 71% seen once. The chain joins TRBV28 to TRBJ1-2, with D maybe TRBD1 (5 bases). This receptor was taken from a female donor in good health and CMV-seronegative. The specimen was PBMCs. CDR3: CASSLQGGYGYTF. The CDR3 region has the DNA TGTGCCAGCAGTTTACAGGGTGGCTATGGCTACACCTTC.